The sequence of this T cell receptor beta chain was determined in a study of long-term antiretroviral therapy in people with HIV. At the survey level, the v3.0 immunoSEQ assay was run. Sequencing was performed with immunoSEQ multiplex PCR; in TCRdb, only in-frame clones are kept and a portion is missing. The table records 20,000 to 25,000 clones, over 75% of them present only once. The CDR3 has 15 residues. Germline-derived CDR1 and CDR2 are SNHLY and FYNNEI. The V and J ends lost 7 bases and 2 bases, in that order; junction bases with no gene match: 10. Findings and limits, study-wide: Relative to control repertoires, HIV repertoires exhibited narrower CDR3 length ranges. Unavailable data included ART adherence, viral resistance and therapy changes (switches in treatment). Post-ART, diversity grew, though it stayed under transplant donor control levels.

Comment on this clone: The antigen is not known.

V gene TRBV2 combines with J gene TRBJ2-7; 8 nucleotides line up with TRBD2. The TCR sequence derives from a woman in her twenties or thirties with HIV. The source was unsorted PBMCs, collected 1.8 years before starting antiretroviral therapy. CDR3 in DNA: TGTGCCAGCAACTCCATTAGCGGGGAGCCCTACGAGCAGTACTTC. Its protein is CASNSISGEPYEQYF.